The 11 T cell receptor beta chains in this list originate from one sample, sequenced in a study of cytomegalovirus exposure and HLA in healthy donors. Primers for the PCR totalled 60 Vbeta and 13 Jbeta. Produced via immunoSEQ multiplex PCR; TCRdb's table is partial and in-frame only. Among about 160,000 clones listed, roughly 80% were seen once. The sequenced material came from PBMCs. These receptors were taken from a middle-aged man in good health and CMV-seronegative.

The V gene is TRBV5-6, the J gene TRBJ1-5; possibly TRBD1 for D (5 bases). Between the trimmed V and J ends, which lost 1 base and 4 bases, there was a span of 15 bases. This CDR3 is 16 amino acids long. Looked up from germline, CDR1 is SGHDT and CDR2 is YYEEEE. CDR3: CASSLNTGTKNQPQHF. CDR3 sequence (DNA): TGTGCCAGCAGCTTGAATACAGGTACAAAAAATCAGCCCCAGCATTTT.

This clone was seen only once. The gene calls are TRBV4-3 and TRBJ1-6; D possibly corresponds to TRBD1 (5 bases). CDR1 is LGHNA, CDR2 YSLEER, per germline. This CDR3 is 19 amino acids long. Trimming left V 0 bases short and J 0 bases short, with 15 bases between. CDR3 bases: TGCGCCAGCAGCCAAGACTCACAGGTCCCGAGCTCCTATAATTCACCCCTCCACTTT. Protein sequence: CASSQDSQVPSSYNSPLHF.

Worth noting for this clone: Compared with germline, one end of the junction differs, possibly owing to a read error. J is TRBJ1-5 and V is TRBV5-6; 10 nucleotides align to TRBD1. Germline values: CDR1 SGHDT, CDR2 YYEEEE. This CDR3 is 15 amino acids long. The CDR3 region is CASGLGTGDNQPQHF. Here the CDR3 DNA reads TGTGCCAGCGGCTTGGGGACAGGGGACAATCAGCCCCAGCATTTT.

The J gene is TRBJ1-5, the V gene TRBV5-4, with 9 bases lining up with TRBD1. The CDR3 runs 14 residues. Trimming cost V 4 bases and J 6 bases; bases outside gene matches: 5. Germline CDR1 is SGHNT and CDR2 is YYREEE (reference sequence). The CDR3 DNA sequence: TGTGCCAGCAGCATACAGGGGGCGAGTCAGCCCCAGCATTTT. Its protein product is CASSIQGASQPQHF.

The chain recombines TRBV19 with TRBJ2-1; 9 bases are a match to TRBD2. The germline V gene has CDR1 LNHDA and CDR2 SQIVND (reference sequence). The CDR3 is 14 amino acids. Trimming cost V 9 bases and J 2 bases; bases outside gene matches: 5. The CDR3 spells CASESGGPYNEQFF. CDR3 bases: TGTGCCAGCGAAAGCGGGGGGCCCTACAATGAGCAGTTCTTC.

The rearrangement joins TRBV4-2 to TRBJ1-1; no clear D. The CDR3 length is 15 residues. CDR1 is LGHNA, CDR2 YNFKEQ, per germline. Between the trimmed V and J ends, which lost 1 base and 2 bases, there was a span of 11 bases. The CDR3 bases are TGTGCCAGCAGCCAAGGCGGACTGGTTAACACTGAAGCTTTCTTT. As protein: CASSQGGLVNTEAFF.

The chain joins TRBV30 to TRBJ2-2, with D perhaps TRBD1 (6 bases). V was cut by 4 bases and J by 0 bases, with 9 bases left in between. The CDR3 extends over 14 amino acids. The V gene's germline CDR1 is GTSNPN and CDR2 SVGIG (reference sequence). The CDR3 DNA reads as TGTGCCTGGATATCAGGGGCGAACACCGGGGAGCTGTTTTTT. It is translated as CAWISGANTGELFF.

The chain uses TRBV7-9 and TRBJ2-7; D may be TRBD2 (5 bases). V gave up 7 bases and J gave up 1 base, with 11 bases separating them. CDR1 and CDR2 (germline): SEHNR, FQNEAQ (reference sequence). The length of the CDR3 is 13 residues. CDR3 DNA: TGTGCCAGCACTCCGCCGGGGTCCTACGAGCAGTACTTC. This gives the protein CASTPPGSYEQYF.

The sample holds a few counts of this clone. The rearrangement joins TRBV7-6 to TRBJ1-5, with D possibly being TRBD1 (5 bases). V was shortened by 7 bases and J by 3 bases, with 10 bases between the two germline ends. CDR1 and CDR2 from the germline V gene are SGHVS and FNYEAQ. This CDR3 region has 13 residues. The CDR3 DNA reads as TGTGCCAGCACCCGGGGGGTCAATCAGCCCCAGCATTTT. Translating gives CASTRGVNQPQHF.

The chain links TRBV2 to TRBJ2-1; a weak D match, TRBD2 (5 bases). Trimming removed 6 bases from V and 6 bases from J, with 12 bases in between. Germline CDR1 and CDR2: SNHLY and FYNNEI. CDR3 length: 13 residues. CDR3 bases: TGTGCCAGCAGCACGGGGTGGGGCAATGAGCAGTTCTTC. Its protein is CASSTGWGNEQFF.

CDR3 protein: CASSSTLNTEAFF. CDR3 DNA sequence: TGTGCCAGCAGCTCAACACTGAACACTGAAGCTTTCTTT. The V and J genes are TRBV7-9 and TRBJ1-1; D call uncertain. This CDR3 region has 13 residues. Germline V gene lookup returns CDR1 SEHNR and CDR2 FQNEAQ (reference sequence). The V and J ends lost 4 bases and 0 bases respectively, with 6 bases between them.